The source of this T cell receptor (beta chain) is a study of blood T cells in healthy people across ages. The study's findings and limits: Older individuals had lower TCR beta diversity per million T cells (the decline was roughly linear).

The second PCR ran about 6 to 12 cycles with a sample-barcoded 5' primer and J-beta primers. TCRdb passed the 5' RACE reads through MiXCR, listing each CDR3 protein once. The sample lists just under 550,000 distinct CDR3 sequences, 24% occurring once. All donors came from Russia, were Caucasian and healthy, and spanned ages 6 to 90. This clonotype was counted only a few times. Its antigen is unidentified. These same records also appear under a second study, on T cells of mothers and their children. That source reports: The TCR beta CDR3 read count exceeded 8.5 million for each mother and was around 3.1 million for each child. No clones detected were persistent microchimeric T cell clones.

The TCR sequence derives from a boy between 10 and 17 years old in good health. The sequenced sample consisted of blood.

The CDR3 DNA reads TGTGCCAGCAGCACCGGGGGGACACAAACCTACGAGCAGTACTTC. Translation: CASSTGGTQTYEQYF. The V gene is TRBV28, the J gene TRBJ2-7, with D possibly TRBD2 on 7 matching bases. The V gene's germline CDR1 is MDHEN and CDR2 SYDVKM. The CDR3 length is 15 residues. The ends were cut back, 6 bases at V and 2 bases at J, with 17 bases in the middle.